This T cell receptor (beta chain) came from a study of T cell responses to AZD1222 COVID-19 vaccine. Notes on the study in general: Close to half of spike-specific TCRs reportedly recognize unmutated variant regions. Most donors were white British, females outnumbered males, and clonal diversity was possibly underestimated. The study found vaccine-associated CD4 TCRs spanning spike, dominant at 160-218 and 743-854.

Concerning this clone: Its matching antigen is unknown.

Germline CDR1 LNHDA, CDR2 SQIVND (reference sequence). CDR3 length: 14 amino acids. V lost 3 bases to trimming and J lost 5 bases, with 13 bases between them. Repertoires were generated with immunoSEQ multiplex PCR, while TCRdb's copy carries only in-frame clones and drops some. The sample has about 100,000 clones; roughly nine tenths are singletons. Sequencing was performed on peripheral blood, taken on day 0 of AZD1222 vaccination. The receptor was isolated from an adult in good health. The V and J genes are TRBV19 and TRBJ1-2; the D gene is possibly TRBD1 (5 bases). CDR3 loop: CASSMGQGLYGYTF. Here the CDR3 DNA reads TGTGCCAGTAGTATGGGGCAGGGTCTGTATGGCTACACCTTC.